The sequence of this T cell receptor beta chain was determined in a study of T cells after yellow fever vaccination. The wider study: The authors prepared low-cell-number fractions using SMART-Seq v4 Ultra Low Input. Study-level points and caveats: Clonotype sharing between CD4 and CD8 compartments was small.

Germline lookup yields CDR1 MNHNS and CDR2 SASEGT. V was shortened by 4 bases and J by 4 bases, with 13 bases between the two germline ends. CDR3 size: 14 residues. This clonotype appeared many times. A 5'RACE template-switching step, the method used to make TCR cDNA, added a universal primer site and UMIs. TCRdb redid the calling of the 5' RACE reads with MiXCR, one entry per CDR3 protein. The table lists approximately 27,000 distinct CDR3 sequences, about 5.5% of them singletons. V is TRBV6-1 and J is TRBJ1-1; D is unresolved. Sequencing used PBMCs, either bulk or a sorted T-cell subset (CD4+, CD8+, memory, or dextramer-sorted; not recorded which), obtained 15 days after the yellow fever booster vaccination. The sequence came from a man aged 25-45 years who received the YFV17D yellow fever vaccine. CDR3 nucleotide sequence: TGTGCCAGCAGTGCTTTTTCGGGCGCCACTGAAGCTTTCTTT. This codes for CASSAFSGATEAFF.